These T cell receptor beta chains were read from a single sample in a study of T cell responses to AZD1222 COVID-19 vaccine. Sequencing was performed with immunoSEQ multiplex PCR; in TCRdb, only in-frame clones are kept and a portion is missing. The table has fewer than 65,000 clones, roughly 80% seen once. The source was peripheral blood, collected on day 0 of AZD1222 vaccination. The receptors come from an adult in good health. Both conserved end residues are part of each CDR3. The D gene is left open where the match is weak. Clone size is stated in some rows and not others, as once, few, many or a class when expanded.

TRBV11-2	.	.	TRBJ2-2	CASSLTLETYSTGELFF	TGTGCCAGCAGCTTAACCCTCGAGACCTATTCCACCGGGGAGCTGTTTTTT
TRBV4-1	.	.	TRBJ1-5	CASSQDRGGRGSYQPQHF	TGCGCCAGCAGCCAAGATAGGGGGGGCAGGGGAAGCTATCAGCCCCAGCATTTT
TRBV4-3	.	.	TRBJ1-1	CASSQEPDTEAFF	TGCGCCAGCAGCCAAGAACCTGACACTGAAGCTTTCTTT
TRBV29-1	.	.	TRBJ1-5	CSVGQGDNQPQHF	TGCAGCGTTGGCCAGGGCGACAATCAGCCCCAGCATTTT
TRBV6-6	.	TRBD1	TRBJ2-4	CASTGQGGLGKNIQYF	TGTGCCAGCACTGGACAGGGGGGATTAGGCAAAAACATTCAGTACTTC
TRBV30	.	TRBD2	TRBJ2-7	CAWSSGRGTSGRFEQYF	TGTGCCTGGAGTTCAGGAAGGGGGACTAGCGGGAGATTCGAGCAGTACTTC
TRBV19	.	TRBD1	TRBJ1-4	CASSLGTGTRNEKLFF	TGTGCCAGTAGTCTCGGGACAGGAACACGTAATGAAAAACTGTTTTTT
TRBV2	.	.	TRBJ2-3	CASNLDGDVTQYF	TGTGCCAGTAATCTCGACGGGGACGTTACGCAGTATTTT
TRBV30	.	.	TRBJ1-4	CAWSVGVPHEKLFF	TGTGCCTGGAGTGTAGGGGTCCCGCACGAAAAACTGTTTTTT
TRBV6-5	.	.	TRBJ1-2	CASSSPREGYGYTF	TGTGCCAGCAGTTCCCCCCGGGAAGGCTATGGCTACACCTTC
TRBV7-9	.	.	TRBJ2-7	CASSPSMSRTYEQYF	TGTGCCAGCAGCCCTTCGATGTCCCGAACCTACGAGCAGTACTTC
TRBV28	.	.	TRBJ1-2	CASTSPRGANYGYTF	TGTGCCAGCACCTCCCCAAGGGGGGCTAACTATGGCTACACCTTC
TRBV7-8	few	.	TRBJ1-3	CASSLMGGERNTIYF	TGTGCCAGCAGCTTAATGGGAGGAGAACGAAACACCATATATTTT